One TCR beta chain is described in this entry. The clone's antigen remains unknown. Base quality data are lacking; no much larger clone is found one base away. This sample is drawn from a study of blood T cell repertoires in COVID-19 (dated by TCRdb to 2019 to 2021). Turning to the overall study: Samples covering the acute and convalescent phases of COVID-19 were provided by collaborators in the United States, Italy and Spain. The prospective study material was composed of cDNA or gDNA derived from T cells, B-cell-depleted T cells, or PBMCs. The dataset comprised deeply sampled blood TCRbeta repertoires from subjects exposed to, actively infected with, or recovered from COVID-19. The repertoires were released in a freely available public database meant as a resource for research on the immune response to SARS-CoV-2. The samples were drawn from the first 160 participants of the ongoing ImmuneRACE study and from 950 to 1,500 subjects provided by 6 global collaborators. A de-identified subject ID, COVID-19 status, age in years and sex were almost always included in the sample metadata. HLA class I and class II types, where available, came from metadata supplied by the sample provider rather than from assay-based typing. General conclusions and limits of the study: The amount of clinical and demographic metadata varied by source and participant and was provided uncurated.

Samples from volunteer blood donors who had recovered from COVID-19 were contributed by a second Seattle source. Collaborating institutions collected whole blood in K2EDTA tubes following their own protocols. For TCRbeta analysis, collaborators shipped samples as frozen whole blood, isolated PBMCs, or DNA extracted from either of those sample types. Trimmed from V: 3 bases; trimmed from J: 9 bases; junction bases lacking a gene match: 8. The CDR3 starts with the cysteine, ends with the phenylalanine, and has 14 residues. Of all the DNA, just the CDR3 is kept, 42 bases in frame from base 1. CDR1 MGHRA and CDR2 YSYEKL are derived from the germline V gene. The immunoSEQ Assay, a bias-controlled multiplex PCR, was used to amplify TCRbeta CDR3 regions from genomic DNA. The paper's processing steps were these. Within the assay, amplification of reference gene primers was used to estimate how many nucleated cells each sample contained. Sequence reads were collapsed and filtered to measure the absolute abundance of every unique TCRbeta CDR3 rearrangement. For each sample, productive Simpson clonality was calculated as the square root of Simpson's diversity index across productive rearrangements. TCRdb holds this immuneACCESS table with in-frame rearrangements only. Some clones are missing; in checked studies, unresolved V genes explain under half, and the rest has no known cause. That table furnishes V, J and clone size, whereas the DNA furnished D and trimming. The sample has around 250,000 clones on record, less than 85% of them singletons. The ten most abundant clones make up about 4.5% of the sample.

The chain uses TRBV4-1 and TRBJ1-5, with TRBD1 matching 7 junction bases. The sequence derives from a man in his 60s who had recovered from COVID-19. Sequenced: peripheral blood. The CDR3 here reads CASSQGQFTVPQHF. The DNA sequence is TGCGCCAGCAGCCAGGGACAGTTCACGGTGCCCCAGCATTTT.